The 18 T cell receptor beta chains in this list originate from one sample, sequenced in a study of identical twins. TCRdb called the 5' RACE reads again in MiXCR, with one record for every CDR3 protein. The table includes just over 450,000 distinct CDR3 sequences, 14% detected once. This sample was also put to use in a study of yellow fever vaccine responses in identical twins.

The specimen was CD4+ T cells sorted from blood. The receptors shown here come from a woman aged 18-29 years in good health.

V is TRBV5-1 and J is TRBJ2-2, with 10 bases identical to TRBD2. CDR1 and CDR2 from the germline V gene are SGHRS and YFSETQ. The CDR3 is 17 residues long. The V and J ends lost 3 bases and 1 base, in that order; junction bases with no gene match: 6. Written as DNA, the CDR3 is TGCGCCAGCAGCTGGGGACTAGCGAGTTTGAACACCGGGGAGCTGTTTTTT. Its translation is CASSWGLASLNTGELFF.

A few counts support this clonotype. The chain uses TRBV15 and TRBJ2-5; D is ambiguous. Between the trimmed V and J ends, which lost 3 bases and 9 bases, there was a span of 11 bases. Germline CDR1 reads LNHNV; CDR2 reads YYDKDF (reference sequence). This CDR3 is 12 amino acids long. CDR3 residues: CATSRSAVSQYF. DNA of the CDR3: TGTGCCACCAGCAGGTCAGCCGTCTCCCAGTACTTC.

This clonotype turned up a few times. The CDR3 DNA reads as TGTGCCAGCAGTGAAGCCGGGACTAGCGGGTTATACAATGAGCAGTTCTTC. This sequence encodes CASSEAGTSGLYNEQFF. The chain is built from TRBV2 and TRBJ2-1, with 12 bases fitting TRBD2. This CDR3 spans 17 amino acids. Germline assignment: CDR1 SNHLY and CDR2 FYNNEI. Trimming cost V 0 bases and J 4 bases; bases outside gene matches: 4.

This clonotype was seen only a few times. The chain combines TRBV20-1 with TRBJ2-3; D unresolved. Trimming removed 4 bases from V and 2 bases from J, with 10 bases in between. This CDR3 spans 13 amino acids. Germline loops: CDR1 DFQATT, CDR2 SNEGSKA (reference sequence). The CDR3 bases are TGCAGTGCTACCATGCTGGCCACAGATACGCAGTATTTT. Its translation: CSATMLATDTQYF.

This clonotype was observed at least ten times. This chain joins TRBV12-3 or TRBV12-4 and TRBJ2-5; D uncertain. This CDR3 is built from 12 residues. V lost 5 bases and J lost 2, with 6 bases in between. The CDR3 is CASSRVQETQYF. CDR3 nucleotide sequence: TGTGCCAGCAGTCGAGTACAAGAGACCCAGTACTTC.

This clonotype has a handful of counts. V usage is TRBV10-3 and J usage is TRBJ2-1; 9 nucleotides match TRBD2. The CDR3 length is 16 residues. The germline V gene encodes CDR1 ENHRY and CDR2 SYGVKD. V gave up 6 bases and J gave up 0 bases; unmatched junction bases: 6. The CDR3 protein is CAISLLSGSSYNEQFF. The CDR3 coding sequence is TGTGCCATCAGCTTACTTAGCGGGAGCTCCTACAATGAGCAGTTCTTC.

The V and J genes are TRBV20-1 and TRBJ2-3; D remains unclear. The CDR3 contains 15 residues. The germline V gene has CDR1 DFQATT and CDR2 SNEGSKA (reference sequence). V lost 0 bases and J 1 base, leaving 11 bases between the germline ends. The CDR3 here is CSARDLVRGTDTQYF. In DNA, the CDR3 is TGCAGTGCTAGAGATCTCGTAAGGGGCACAGATACGCAGTATTTT.

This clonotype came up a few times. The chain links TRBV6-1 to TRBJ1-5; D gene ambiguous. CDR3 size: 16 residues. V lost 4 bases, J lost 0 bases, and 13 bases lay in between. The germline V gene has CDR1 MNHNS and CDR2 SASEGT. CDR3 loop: CASSGRATNSNQPQHF. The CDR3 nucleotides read TGTGCCAGCAGTGGTAGGGCAACCAATAGCAATCAGCCCCAGCATTTT.

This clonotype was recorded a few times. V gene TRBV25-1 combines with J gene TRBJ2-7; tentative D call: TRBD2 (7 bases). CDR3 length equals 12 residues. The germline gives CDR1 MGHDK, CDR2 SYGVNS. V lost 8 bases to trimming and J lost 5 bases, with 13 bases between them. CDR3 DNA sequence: TGTGCCAGCGGCGGGGGCACCAACGAGCAGTACTTC. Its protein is CASGGGTNEQYF.

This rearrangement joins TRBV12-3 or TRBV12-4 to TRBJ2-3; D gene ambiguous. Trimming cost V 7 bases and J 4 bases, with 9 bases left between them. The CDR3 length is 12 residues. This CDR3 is CASKQLSDTQYF. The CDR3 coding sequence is TGTGCCAGCAAGCAGTTATCAGATACGCAGTATTTT.

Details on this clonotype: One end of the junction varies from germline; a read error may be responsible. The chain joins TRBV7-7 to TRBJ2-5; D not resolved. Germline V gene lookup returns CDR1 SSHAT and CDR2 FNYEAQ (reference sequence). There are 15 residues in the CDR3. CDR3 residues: CASSPSFFGGETQYF. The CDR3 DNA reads TGTGCTAGCAGTCCGTCATTCTTCGGTGGGGAGACCCAGTACTTC.

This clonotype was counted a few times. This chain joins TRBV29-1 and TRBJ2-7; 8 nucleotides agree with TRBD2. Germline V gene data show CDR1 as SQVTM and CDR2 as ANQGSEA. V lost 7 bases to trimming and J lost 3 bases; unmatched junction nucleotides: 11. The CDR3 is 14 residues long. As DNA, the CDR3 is TGCAGCGCGGGGGGGCAGGGTCAGGGCTACGAGCAGTACTTC. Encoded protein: CSAGGQGQGYEQYF.

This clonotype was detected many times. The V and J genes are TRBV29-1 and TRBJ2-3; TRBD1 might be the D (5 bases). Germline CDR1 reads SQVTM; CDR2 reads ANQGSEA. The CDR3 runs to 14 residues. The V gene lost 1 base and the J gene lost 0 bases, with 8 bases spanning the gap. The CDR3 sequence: CSVEGQGSTDTQYF. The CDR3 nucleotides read TGCAGCGTTGAAGGGCAGGGCAGCACAGATACGCAGTATTTT.

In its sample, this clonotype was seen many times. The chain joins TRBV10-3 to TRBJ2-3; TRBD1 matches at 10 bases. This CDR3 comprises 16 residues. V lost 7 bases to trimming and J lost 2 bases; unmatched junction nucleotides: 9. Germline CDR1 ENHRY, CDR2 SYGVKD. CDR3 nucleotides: TGTGCCATCATAGGGACAGGGGCAACCAACACAGATACGCAGTATTTT. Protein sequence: CAIIGTGATNTDTQYF.

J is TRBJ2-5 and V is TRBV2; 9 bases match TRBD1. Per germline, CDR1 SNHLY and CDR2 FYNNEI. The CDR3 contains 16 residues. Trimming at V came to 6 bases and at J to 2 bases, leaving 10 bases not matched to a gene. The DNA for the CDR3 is TGTGCCAGCAGAAAACCGGGACAGGGAGTTCAAGAGACCCAGTACTTC. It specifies CASRKPGQGVQETQYF.

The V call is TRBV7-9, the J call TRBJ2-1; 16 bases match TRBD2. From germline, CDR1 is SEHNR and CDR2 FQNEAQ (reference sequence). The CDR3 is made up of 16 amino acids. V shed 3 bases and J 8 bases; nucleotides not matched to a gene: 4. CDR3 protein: CASSFGTSGRADEQFF. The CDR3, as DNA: TGTGCCAGCAGCTTCGGGACTAGCGGGAGGGCCGATGAGCAGTTCTTC.

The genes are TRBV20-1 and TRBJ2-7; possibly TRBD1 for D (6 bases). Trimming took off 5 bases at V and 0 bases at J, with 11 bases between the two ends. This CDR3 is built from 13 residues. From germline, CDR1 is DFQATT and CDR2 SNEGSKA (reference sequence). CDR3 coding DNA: TGCAGTGCTGGGGGACAAAGCTCCTACGAGCAGTACTTC. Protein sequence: CSAGGQSSYEQYF.

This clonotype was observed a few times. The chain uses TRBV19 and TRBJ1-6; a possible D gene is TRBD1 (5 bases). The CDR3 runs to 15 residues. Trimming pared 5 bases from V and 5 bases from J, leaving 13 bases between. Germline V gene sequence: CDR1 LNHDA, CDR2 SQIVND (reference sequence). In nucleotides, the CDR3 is TGTGCCAGTAGTCCCTCTGACAGCAATAATTCACCCCTCCACTTT. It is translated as CASSPSDSNNSPLHF.